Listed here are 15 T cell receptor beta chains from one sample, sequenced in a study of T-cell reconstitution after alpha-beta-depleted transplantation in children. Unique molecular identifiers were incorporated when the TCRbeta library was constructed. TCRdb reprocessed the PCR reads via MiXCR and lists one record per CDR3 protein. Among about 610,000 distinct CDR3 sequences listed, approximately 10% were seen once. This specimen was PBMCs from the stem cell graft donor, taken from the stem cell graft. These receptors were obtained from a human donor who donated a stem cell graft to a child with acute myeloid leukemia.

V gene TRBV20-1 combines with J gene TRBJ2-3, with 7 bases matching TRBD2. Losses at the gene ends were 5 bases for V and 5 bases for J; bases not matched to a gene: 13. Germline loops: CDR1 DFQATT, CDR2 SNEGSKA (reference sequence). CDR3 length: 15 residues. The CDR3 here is CSASPPGGVGDTQYF. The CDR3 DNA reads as TGCAGTGCTTCCCCCCCGGGAGGAGTTGGAGATACGCAGTATTTT.

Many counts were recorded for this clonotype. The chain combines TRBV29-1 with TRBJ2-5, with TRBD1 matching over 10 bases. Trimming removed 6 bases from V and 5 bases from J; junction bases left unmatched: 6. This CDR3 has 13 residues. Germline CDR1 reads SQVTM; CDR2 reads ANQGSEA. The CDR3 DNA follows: TGCAGCGTCGGGACAGGGGCGGGGGAGACCCAGTACTTC. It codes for CSVGTGAGETQYF.

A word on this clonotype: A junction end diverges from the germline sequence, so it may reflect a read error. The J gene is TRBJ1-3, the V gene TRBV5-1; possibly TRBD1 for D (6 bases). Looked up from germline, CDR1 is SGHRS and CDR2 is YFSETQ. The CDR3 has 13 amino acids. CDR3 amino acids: CASSLEGGSTIYF. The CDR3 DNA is TGCGCCAGCAGCTTGGAAGGGGGAAGCACCATATATTTT.

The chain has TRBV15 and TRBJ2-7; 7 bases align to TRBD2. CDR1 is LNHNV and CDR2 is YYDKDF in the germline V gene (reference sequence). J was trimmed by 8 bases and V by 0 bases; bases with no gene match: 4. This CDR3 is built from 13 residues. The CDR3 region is CATSRDVGGKQYF. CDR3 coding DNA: TGTGCCACCAGCAGAGATGTCGGGGGGAAGCAGTACTTC. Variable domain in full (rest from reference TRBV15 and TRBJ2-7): DAMVIQNPRYQVTQFGKPVTLSCSQTLNHNVMYWYQQKSSQAPKLLFHYYDKDFNNEADTPDNFQSRRPNTSFCFLDIRSPGLGDTAMYLCATSRDVGGKQYFGPGTRLTVT.

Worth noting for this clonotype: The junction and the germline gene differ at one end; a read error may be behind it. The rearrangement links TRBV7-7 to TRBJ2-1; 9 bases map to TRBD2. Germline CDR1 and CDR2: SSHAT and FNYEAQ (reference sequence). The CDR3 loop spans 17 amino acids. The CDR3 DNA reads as TGTGCTAGCAGCTTAGCGTTTAGCGGGAGCTCCTACAATGAGCAGTTCTTC. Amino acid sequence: CASSLAFSGSSYNEQFF.

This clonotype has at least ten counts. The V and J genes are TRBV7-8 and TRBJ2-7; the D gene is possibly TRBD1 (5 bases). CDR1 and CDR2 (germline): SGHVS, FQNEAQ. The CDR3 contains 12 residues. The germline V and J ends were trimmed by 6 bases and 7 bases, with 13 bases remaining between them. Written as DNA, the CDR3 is TGTGCCAGCAGACCCCCAGGGATGGAGCAGTACTTC. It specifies CASRPPGMEQYF.

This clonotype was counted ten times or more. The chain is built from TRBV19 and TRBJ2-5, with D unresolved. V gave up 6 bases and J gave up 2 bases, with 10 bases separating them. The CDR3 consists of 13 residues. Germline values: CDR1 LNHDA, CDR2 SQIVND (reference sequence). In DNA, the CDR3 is TGTGCCAGTAGGGTGGACGAGCAAGAGACCCAGTACTTC. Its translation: CASRVDEQETQYF.

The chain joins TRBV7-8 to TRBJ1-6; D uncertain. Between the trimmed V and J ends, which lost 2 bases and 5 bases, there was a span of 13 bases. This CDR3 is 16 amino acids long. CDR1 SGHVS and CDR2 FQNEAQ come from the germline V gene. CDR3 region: CASSLRVGQNNSPLHF. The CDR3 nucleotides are TGTGCCAGCAGCTTAAGAGTTGGGCAGAATAATTCACCCCTCCACTTT.

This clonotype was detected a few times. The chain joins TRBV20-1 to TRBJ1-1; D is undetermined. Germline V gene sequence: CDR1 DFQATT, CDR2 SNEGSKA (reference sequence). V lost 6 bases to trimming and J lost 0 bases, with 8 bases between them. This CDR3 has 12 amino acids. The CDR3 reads CSALGLNTEAFF. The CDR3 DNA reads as TGCAGTGCCCTCGGGCTGAACACTGAAGCTTTCTTT.

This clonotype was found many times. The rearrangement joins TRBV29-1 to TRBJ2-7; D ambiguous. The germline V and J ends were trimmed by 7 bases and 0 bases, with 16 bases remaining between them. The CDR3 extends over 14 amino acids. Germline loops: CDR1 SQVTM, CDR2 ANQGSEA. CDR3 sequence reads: CSAKGSSSSYEQYF. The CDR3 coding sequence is TGCAGCGCCAAGGGTAGCTCAAGCTCCTACGAGCAGTACTTC.

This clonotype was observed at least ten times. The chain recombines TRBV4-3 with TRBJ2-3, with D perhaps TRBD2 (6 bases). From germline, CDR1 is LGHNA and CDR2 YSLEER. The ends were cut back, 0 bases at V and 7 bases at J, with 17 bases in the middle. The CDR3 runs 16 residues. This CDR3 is CASSQDHRDSSNTQYF. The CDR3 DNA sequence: TGCGCCAGCAGCCAAGACCATCGGGACTCCTCAAATACGCAGTATTTT.

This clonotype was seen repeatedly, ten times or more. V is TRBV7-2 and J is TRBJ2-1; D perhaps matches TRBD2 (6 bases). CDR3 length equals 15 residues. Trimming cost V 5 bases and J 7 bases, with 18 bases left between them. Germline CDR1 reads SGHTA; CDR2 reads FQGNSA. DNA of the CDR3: TGTGCCAGCAGCCAGACCTTAAAGGAGGGGAATGAGCAGTTCTTC. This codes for CASSQTLKEGNEQFF.

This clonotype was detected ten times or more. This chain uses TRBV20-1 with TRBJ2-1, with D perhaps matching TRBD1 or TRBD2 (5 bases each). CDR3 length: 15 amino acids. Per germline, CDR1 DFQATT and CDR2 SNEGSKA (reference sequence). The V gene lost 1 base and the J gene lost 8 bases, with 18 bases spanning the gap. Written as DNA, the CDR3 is TGCAGTGCTAGAGGCATCCGGGACGCCGCTTATGAGCAGTTCTTC. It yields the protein CSARGIRDAAYEQFF.

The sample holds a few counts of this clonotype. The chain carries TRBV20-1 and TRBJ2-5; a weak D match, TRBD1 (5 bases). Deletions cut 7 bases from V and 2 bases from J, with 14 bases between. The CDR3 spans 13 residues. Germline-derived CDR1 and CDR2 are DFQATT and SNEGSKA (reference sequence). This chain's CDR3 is CSVPEAGQETQYF. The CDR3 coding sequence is TGCAGTGTGCCCGAGGCAGGGCAAGAGACCCAGTACTTC.

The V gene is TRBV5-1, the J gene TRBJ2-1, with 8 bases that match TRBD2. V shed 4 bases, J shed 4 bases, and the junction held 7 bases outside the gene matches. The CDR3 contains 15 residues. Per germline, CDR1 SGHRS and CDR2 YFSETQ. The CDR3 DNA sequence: TGCGCCAGCAGCACCAGGACTAGCCTTTACAATGAGCAGTTCTTC. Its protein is CASSTRTSLYNEQFF.